Each of the 2 T cell receptor beta chains below was sequenced from the same sample in a study of OX40 agonist ivuxolimab in advanced cancers. The receptor library was made with the immunoSEQ multiplex PCR assay. The table was pulled from immuneACCESS by TCRdb, which kept in-frame rearrangements only. Such tables lose some clones; where checked, under half of the loss comes from unresolved V genes, and the rest has no known cause. This sample is represented by about 98,000 clones; around nine tenths of them were singletons. The ten largest clonotypes hold roughly 0.5% of the sample. The material sequenced was CD4+ or CD8+ T cells sorted from blood, taken in a trial of the OX40 agonist ivuxolimab. These receptors originate from an adult with an advanced solid tumor such as melanoma, head and neck, liver or kidney cancer.

The CDR3 sequence: CASSVQVQGYEQYF. The CDR3 DNA reads as TGTGCCAGCAGCGTACAAGTACAGGGCTACGAGCAGTACTTC. The J gene is TRBJ2-7, the V gene TRBV9; the D gene is possibly TRBD1 (6 bases). The V end was cut by 1 base, the J end by 3 bases, with 11 bases between. CDR3 length equals 14 residues. Germline-derived CDR1 and CDR2 are SGDLS and YYNGEE.

The chain combines TRBV6-5 with TRBJ2-1; 8 nucleotides match TRBD1. The CDR3 totals 14 residues. Germline CDR1 is MNHEY and CDR2 is SVGAGI. V lost 5 bases to trimming and J lost 6 bases; unmatched junction nucleotides: 6. The CDR3 spells CASSRDRSGNEQFF. DNA of the CDR3: TGTGCCAGCAGTCGGGACAGGTCAGGCAATGAGCAGTTCTTC.